This is a list of T cell receptor beta chains from one sample in a study of OX40 agonist ivuxolimab in advanced cancers. TCRdb's copy holds only in-frame clones and misses some; the assay was immunoSEQ multiplex PCR. The sample records around 63,000 clones, 79% being singletons. This sample comprised CD4+ or CD8+ T cells sorted from blood, obtained in a trial of the OX40 agonist ivuxolimab. The receptor set was obtained from an adult with an advanced solid tumor such as melanoma, head and neck, liver or kidney cancer. The CDR3 runs from the conserved cysteine through the conserved F or W. D genes are given only for firm matches. Clone size is not always given. Where it is, it says once, few, many or a class for expanded clones.

d_call cdr3_length clone_size j_call v_call cdr3_aa cdr3_nt
. 13 . TRBJ1-1 TRBV11-1 CASSLTVNTEAFF TGTGCCAGCAGCTTAACAGTGAACACTGAAGCTTTCTTT
. 16 . TRBJ2-5 TRBV4-3 CASSQFLAGGKETQYF TGCGCCAGCAGCCAATTCTTGGCGGGCGGTAAAGAGACCCAGTACTTC
. 17 many TRBJ1-3 TRBV7-2 CASSPTPRASSGNTIYF TGTGCCAGCAGCCCGACCCCCAGGGCGAGCTCTGGAAACACCATATATTTT
TRBD1 14 . TRBJ2-7 TRBV29-1 CSVVQGQGESGQYF TGCAGCGTTGTACAGGGACAGGGGGAAAGCGGGCAGTACTTC
. 15 . TRBJ2-3 TRBV5-5 CASSSGLGRTDTQYF TGTGCCAGCAGCTCGGGTTTAGGGAGAACAGATACGCAGTATTTT
. 14 . TRBJ2-2 TRBV6-5 CASSYGINGGELFF TGTGCCAGCAGTTACGGTATAAACGGCGGGGAGCTGTTTTTT
TRBD2 14 . TRBJ2-7 TRBV13 CASSSRTSSYEQYF TGTGCCAGCAGCTCCCGGACTAGCTCCTACGAGCAGTACTTC
TRBD2 18 . TRBJ2-3 TRBV12-5 CASGLAGTSGTSTDTQYF TGTGCTAGTGGTTTGGCCGGGACTAGCGGGACTAGCACAGATACGCAGTATTTT
. 13 . TRBJ2-1 TRBV11-2 CASSPRRYNEQFF TGTGCCAGCAGCCCACGTCGTTACAATGAGCAGTTCTTC
. 14 . TRBJ1-2 TRBV30 CAWTEDSTGYGYTF TGTGCCTGGACTGAGGACTCCACGGGCTATGGCTACACCTTC
. 13 . TRBJ1-1 TRBV11-2 CATRLRGITEAFF TGTGCCACCCGCCTCAGGGGAATCACTGAAGCTTTCTTT
. 14 . TRBJ1-2 TRBV21-1 CASSKPTRTVGYTF TGTGCCAGCAGCAAACCGACAAGGACAGTCGGCTACACCTTC
. 15 . TRBJ2-1 TRBV2 CASSESGSSYNEQFF TGTGCCAGCAGTGAATCGGGGAGCTCCTACAATGAGCAGTTCTTC
. 15 . TRBJ1-2 TRBV28 CASSRAGSGDYGYTF TGTGCCAGCAGTCGAGCCGGGTCCGGGGACTATGGCTACACCTTC
. 13 few TRBJ1-2 TRBV7-3 CASSLTLREGYTF TGTGCCAGCAGCTTAACCCTACGAGAGGGCTACACCTTC
. 15 . TRBJ1-3 TRBV5-5 CASERPGGPGNTIYF TGTGCCAGCGAACGCCCCGGGGGTCCTGGAAACACCATATATTTT
. 15 . TRBJ2-1 TRBV15 CATSSTFPGAAEQFF TGTGCCACCAGCAGTACCTTCCCAGGGGCTGCAGAGCAGTTCTTC
TRBD1 15 . TRBJ2-7 TRBV6-1 CASSGGTGFDYEQYF TGTGCCAGCAGTGGTGGGACAGGGTTCGACTACGAGCAGTACTTC
TRBD1 16 . TRBJ1-2 TRBV19 CASSILTGGAGHGYTF TGTGCCAGTAGTATACTAACAGGGGGCGCCGGCCATGGCTACACCTTC
TRBD2 14 . TRBJ2-7 TRBV19 CASRMSGSSYEQYF TGTGCCAGTAGGATGAGCGGGAGCTCCTACGAGCAGTACTTC
TRBD1 15 . TRBJ1-6 TRBV18 CASSPQDRGSSPLHF TGTGCCAGCTCACCACAAGACAGGGGGAGTTCACCCCTCCACTTT
. 13 . TRBJ1-4 TRBV18 CASSPRLDEKLFF TGTGCCAGCTCACCTAGGCTTGATGAAAAACTGTTTTTT
. 12 . TRBJ2-1 TRBV27 CGSRSSYNEQFF TGTGGTAGTAGGAGCTCCTACAATGAGCAGTTCTTC
TRBD2 15 . TRBJ2-1 TRBV4-3 CASSLDWRGDNEQFF TGCGCCAGCAGCCTGGATTGGCGGGGGGACAATGAGCAGTTCTTC
. 15 . TRBJ2-7 TRBV5-1 CASSAEPRGSYEQYF TGCGCCAGCAGTGCGGAGCCCAGGGGCTCCTACGAGCAGTACTTC
TRBD1 15 few TRBJ2-5 TRBV6-1 CASSERDRAQETQYF TGTGCCAGCAGTGAGAGGGACAGGGCTCAAGAGACCCAGTACTTC
. 14 . TRBJ2-1 TRBV7-3 CASSLQGGYNEQFF TGTGCCAGCAGCTTACAGGGGGGCTACAATGAGCAGTTCTTC
TRBD2 16 . TRBJ2-3 TRBV5-8 CASSLRLAGRGDTQYF TGTGCCAGCAGCTTGCGACTAGCGGGAAGGGGAGATACGCAGTATTTT
. 14 . TRBJ1-1 TRBV7-2 CASSRVGGRTEAFF TGTGCCAGCAGCCGAGTAGGGGGGCGGACTGAAGCTTTCTTT
. 12 . TRBJ1-1 TRBV7-9 CASSQGEAEAFF TGTGCCAGCAGCCAGGGCGAGGCCGAAGCTTTCTTT
TRBD1 16 . TRBJ2-1 TRBV18 CASSPRDSRPYNEQFF TGTGCCAGCTCACCAAGGGACAGCCGGCCCTACAATGAGCAGTTCTTC
TRBD1 15 . TRBJ1-3 TRBV7-2 CASSSTGGSGNTIYF TGTGCCAGCAGCTCGACAGGGGGCAGTGGAAACACCATATATTTT
TRBD2 15 . TRBJ2-7 TRBV4-1 CASSPTGLATYEQYF TGCGCCAGCAGCCCAACGGGACTAGCTACCTACGAGCAGTACTTC
. 13 few TRBJ2-7 TRBV9 CASSVDPRSEQYF TGTGCCAGCAGCGTAGACCCTAGATCAGAGCAGTACTTC
. 12 . TRBJ2-1 TRBV5-8 CASSFLGNEQFF TGTGCCAGCAGCTTTCTAGGAAATGAGCAGTTCTTC
. 12 . TRBJ1-1 TRBV11-2 CASSSRLTEAFF TGTGCCAGCAGCTCCCGCCTCACTGAAGCTTTCTTT
. 14 . TRBJ1-1 TRBV7-9 CASSPLWQGSEAFF TGTGCCAGCAGCCCCCTCTGGCAGGGGTCTGAAGCTTTCTTT
. 16 few TRBJ1-5 TRBV11-2 CASSPTEGGADQPQHF TGTGCCAGCAGCCCGACAGAGGGAGGGGCGGATCAGCCCCAGCATTTT
. 14 . TRBJ2-2 TRBV5-1 CASTDWTNTGELFF TGCGCCAGTACAGACTGGACGAACACCGGGGAGCTGTTTTTT
. 16 . TRBJ1-2 TRBV14 CASSQVRGTYDYGYTF TGTGCCAGCAGCCAAGTTAGGGGGACCTATGACTATGGCTACACCTTC
. 12 . TRBJ1-2 TRBV28 CASSERMGGYTF TGTGCCAGCAGTGAGCGGATGGGAGGCTACACCTTC
. 13 few TRBJ2-7 TRBV7-2 CASSPIGTYEQYF TGTGCCAGCAGCCCCATTGGGACCTACGAGCAGTACTTC
TRBD2 15 few TRBJ2-3 TRBV7-7 CASSTGLASTDTQYF TGTGCTAGCAGCACGGGACTAGCGTCCACAGATACGCAGTATTTT
. 11 . TRBJ2-5 TRBV10-3 CAIRGQETQYF TGTGCCATCAGAGGGCAAGAGACCCAGTACTTC
. 15 . TRBJ2-7 TRBV7-8 CASSQRRVSPYEQYF TGTGCCAGCAGCCAGAGGAGGGTTTCCCCTTACGAGCAGTACTTC